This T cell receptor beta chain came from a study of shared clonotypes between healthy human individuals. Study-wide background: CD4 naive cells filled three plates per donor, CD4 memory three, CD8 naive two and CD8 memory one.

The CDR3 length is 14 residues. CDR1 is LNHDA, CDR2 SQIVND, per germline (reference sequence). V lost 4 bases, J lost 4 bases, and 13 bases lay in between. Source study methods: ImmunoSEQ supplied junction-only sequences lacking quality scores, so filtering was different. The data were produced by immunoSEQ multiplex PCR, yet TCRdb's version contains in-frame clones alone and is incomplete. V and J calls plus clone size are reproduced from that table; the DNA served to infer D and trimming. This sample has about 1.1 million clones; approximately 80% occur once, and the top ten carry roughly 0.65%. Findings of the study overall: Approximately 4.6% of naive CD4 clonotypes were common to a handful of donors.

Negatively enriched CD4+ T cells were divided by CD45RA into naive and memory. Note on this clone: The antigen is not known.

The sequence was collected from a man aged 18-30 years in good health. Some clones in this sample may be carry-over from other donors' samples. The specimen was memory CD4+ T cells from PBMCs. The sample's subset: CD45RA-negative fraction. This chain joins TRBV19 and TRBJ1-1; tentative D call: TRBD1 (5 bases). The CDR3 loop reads CASSNQGGGTEAFF. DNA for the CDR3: TGTGCCAGTAGTAACCAGGGCGGTGGCACTGAAGCTTTCTTT.